This T cell receptor beta chain was observed in a study of control samples from healthy donors and cancer patients (dated by TCRdb to about 2020). Trimming at the junction amounts to 4 bases on V and 0 bases on J, and the germline ends lie 16 bases apart. CDR1 SGHNT and CDR2 YYREEE are derived from the germline V gene (reference sequence). Its CDR3 holds 16 amino acids, cysteine through phenylalanine. Kept here is only the CDR3 DNA, which spans 48 bases and is read in frame from base 1. This clone was counted once. Its antigen remains undetermined. Per-nucleotide qualities are absent, and no much larger clonotype sits a single base away. The receptor library was made with the immunoSEQ multiplex PCR assay. Held by TCRdb, this immuneACCESS table contains in-frame sequences only and omits some clones. Under half of the omission traces to an unresolved V gene where checked; the cause of the rest is unknown. The table for this sample lists 85,000 to 95,000 clones; about four fifths of them were counted only once. The top ten clonotypes cover over 7.5% of the sample.

Sequenced input: blood. The sequence came from a woman aged 55-70 years in good health. The chain is assembled from TRBV5-4 and TRBJ2-5; the D gene could be either TRBD1 or TRBD2, each agreeing at 6 bases. The CDR3 region reads CASSEGGPQYQETQYF. The sequenced DNA is TGTGCCAGCAGCGAGGGGGGACCCCAGTACCAAGAGACCCAGTACTTC. Joined to the reference TRBV5-4 and TRBJ2-5 proteins, this CDR3 gives the full variable domain: ETGVTQSPTHLIKTRGQQVTLRCSSQSGHNTVSWYQQALGQGPQFIFQYYREEENGRGNFPPRFSGLQFPNYSSELNVNALELDDSALYLCASSEGGPQYQETQYFGPGTRLLVL.